This T cell receptor beta chain appears in the sequencing data of a study of T cell changes during pregnancy in multiple sclerosis. Profiling relied on immunoSEQ multiplex PCR, and the TCRdb table lists in-frame clones only, not all of them. The table includes some 55,000 clones, around nine tenths detected once. CDR1 and CDR2 from the germline V gene are MNHEY and SMNVEV (reference sequence). V was cut by 5 bases and J by 5 bases, with 10 bases left in between. The CDR3 consists of 13 residues. Note on this clone: Other DNA sequences in the same sample also yield this CDR3.

The rearrangement links TRBV27 to TRBJ2-1; perhaps D is TRBD1 or TRBD2 (5 bases each). Sequenced material: peripheral blood from another person, used as feeder cells. The clonotype comes from a human donor whose cells served as feeder cells for cultures in a pregnancy study. The CDR3 region is CASSLGRHNEQFF. CDR3 DNA sequence: TGTGCCAGCAGTCTGGGACGGCACAATGAGCAGTTCTTC.